This T cell receptor (beta chain) was recovered during a study of long-term antiretroviral therapy in people with HIV. Study overall: The study's earliest collections predate the 2015 immediate-ART recommendation by about a decade.

On this clone: The antigen is undetermined.

Survey level was the resolution at which the v3.0 immunoSEQ assay ran. Per sample, sequencing targeted about 40,000-50,000 T-cell genomes. Here immunoSEQ multiplex PCR was the method, and the copy in TCRdb shows in-frame clones only, minus some. The sample holds around 11,000 clones; roughly 90% are singletons and the top ten take roughly a fifth. Trimming at V came to 3 bases and at J to 4 bases, leaving 11 bases not matched to a gene. Germline V gene lookup returns CDR1 ENHRY and CDR2 SYGVKD. CDR3 length: 19 residues. Overall study results and limits: Therapy changes, viral resistance and ART adherence were not documented in the available data.

Post-ART PBMC samples numbered at least two per donor, and pre-ART ones at least one. This receptor was identified in a woman in her thirties or forties with HIV. This chain links TRBV10-3 with TRBJ2-2, with TRBD2 matching 13 bases. Sequenced material: unsorted PBMCs, taken 0.2 years before starting antiretroviral therapy. CDR3 sequence: CAISDPTSGGSPRTGELFF. The CDR3, as DNA: TGTGCCATCAGTGACCCGACTAGCGGGGGGTCCCCTCGCACCGGGGAGCTGTTTTTT.